Sequencing of this T cell receptor (beta chain) was carried out in a study of blood T cell repertoires in COVID-19. Across the whole study: Sites across the United States, Italy and Spain contributed samples from acute and convalescent COVID-19. The cDNA or gDNA used as material had been derived from T cells, B-cell-depleted T cells, or PBMCs.

Trimming removed 2 bases at V and 2 bases at J, with 7 bases between. Germline V lookup: CDR1 LGHNA, CDR2 YNFKEQ. This CDR3 is 13 amino acids long. This clone was observed once. Per the original methods: Amplification of reference gene primers was used by the study to estimate nucleated cell counts. Clones were sequenced by immunoSEQ multiplex PCR, and TCRdb holds only the in-frame ones, with some missing. The V and J calls and clone size are taken from that table; D and trimming were inferred from the DNA. Of about 220,000 clones listed, 80% to 85% are singletons. This clonotype originated in a human donor in a cohort sampled during active COVID-19. Sequenced input: peripheral blood. This chain links TRBV4-2 with TRBJ2-7, with unresolved D. The CDR3 bases are TGTGCCAGCAGCCAAAACGGAGCCTACGAGCAGTACTTC. Protein: CASSQNGAYEQYF.